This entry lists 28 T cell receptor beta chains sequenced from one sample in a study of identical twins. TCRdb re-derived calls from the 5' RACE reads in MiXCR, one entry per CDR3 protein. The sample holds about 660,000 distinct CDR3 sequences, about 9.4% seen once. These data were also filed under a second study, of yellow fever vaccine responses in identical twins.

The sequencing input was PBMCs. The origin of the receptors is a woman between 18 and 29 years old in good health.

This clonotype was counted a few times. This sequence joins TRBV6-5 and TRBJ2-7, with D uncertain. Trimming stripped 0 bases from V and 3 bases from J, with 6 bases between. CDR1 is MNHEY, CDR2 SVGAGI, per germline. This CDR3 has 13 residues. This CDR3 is CASSYSLFYEQYF. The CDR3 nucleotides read TGTGCCAGCAGTTACTCTCTCTTCTACGAGCAGTACTTC.

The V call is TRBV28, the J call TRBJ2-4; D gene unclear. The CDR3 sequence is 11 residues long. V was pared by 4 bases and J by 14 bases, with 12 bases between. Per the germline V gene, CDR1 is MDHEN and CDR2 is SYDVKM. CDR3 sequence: CASSSPERKYF. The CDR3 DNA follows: TGTGCCAGCAGTTCCCCGGAAAGAAAGTACTTC.

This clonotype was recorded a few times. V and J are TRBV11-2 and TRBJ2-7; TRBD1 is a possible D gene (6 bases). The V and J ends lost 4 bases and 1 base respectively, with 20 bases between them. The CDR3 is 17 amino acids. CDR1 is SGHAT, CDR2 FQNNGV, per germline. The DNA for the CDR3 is TGTGCCAGCAGCTCTACGGGACACGGGGAACTATCCTACGAGCAGTACTTC. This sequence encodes CASSSTGHGELSYEQYF. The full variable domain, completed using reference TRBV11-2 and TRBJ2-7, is EAGVAQSPRYKIIEKRQSVAFWCNPISGHATLYWYQQILGQGPKLLIQFQNNGVVDDSQLPKDRFSAERLKGVDSTLKIQPAKLEDSAVYLCASSSTGHGELSYEQYFGPGTRLTVT.

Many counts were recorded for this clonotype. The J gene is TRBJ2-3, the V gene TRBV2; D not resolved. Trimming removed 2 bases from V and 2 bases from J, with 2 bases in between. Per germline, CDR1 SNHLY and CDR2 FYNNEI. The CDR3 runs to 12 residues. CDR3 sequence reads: CASSEYTDTQYF. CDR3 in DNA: TGTGCCAGCAGTGAATACACAGATACGCAGTATTTT.

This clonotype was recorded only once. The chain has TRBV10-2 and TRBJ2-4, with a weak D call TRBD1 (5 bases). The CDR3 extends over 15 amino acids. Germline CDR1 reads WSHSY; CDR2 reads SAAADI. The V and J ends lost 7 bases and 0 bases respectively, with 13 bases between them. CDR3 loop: CASNADRLAKNIQYF. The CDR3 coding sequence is TGCGCCAGCAACGCCGACAGACTAGCCAAAAACATTCAGTACTTC.

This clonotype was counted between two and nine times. In DNA, the CDR3 is TGTGCCATCAAACCAGGGGGTCTGAACACCGGGGAGCTGTTTTTT. Protein product: CAIKPGGLNTGELFF. The chain joins TRBV7-2 to TRBJ2-2, with TRBD1 matching over 7 bases. The V and J ends lost 10 bases and 1 base, in that order; junction bases with no gene match: 9. Germline values: CDR1 SGHTA, CDR2 FQGNSA. The CDR3 loop spans 15 amino acids.

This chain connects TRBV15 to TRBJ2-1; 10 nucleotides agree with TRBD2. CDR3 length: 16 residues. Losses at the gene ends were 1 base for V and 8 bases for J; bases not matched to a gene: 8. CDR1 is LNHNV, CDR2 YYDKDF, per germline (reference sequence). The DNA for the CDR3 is TGTGCCACCAGCAGAGTCGGTCTAGCGGGAGTGGATGAGCAGTTCTTC. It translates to CATSRVGLAGVDEQFF.

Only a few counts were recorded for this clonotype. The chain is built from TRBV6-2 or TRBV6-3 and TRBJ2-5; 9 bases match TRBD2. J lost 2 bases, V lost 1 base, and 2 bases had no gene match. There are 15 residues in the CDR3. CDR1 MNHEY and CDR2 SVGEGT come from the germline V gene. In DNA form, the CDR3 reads TGTGCCAGCAGTTACTGGACTAGCGCACAAGAGACCCAGTACTTC. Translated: CASSYWTSAQETQYF.

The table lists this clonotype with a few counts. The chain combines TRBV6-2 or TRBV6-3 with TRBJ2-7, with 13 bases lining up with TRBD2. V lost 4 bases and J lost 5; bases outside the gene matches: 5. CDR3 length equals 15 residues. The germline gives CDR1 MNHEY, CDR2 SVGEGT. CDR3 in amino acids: CASSSTSGRSDEQYF. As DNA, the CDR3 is TGTGCCAGCAGTTCGACTAGCGGGAGGTCCGACGAGCAGTACTTC.

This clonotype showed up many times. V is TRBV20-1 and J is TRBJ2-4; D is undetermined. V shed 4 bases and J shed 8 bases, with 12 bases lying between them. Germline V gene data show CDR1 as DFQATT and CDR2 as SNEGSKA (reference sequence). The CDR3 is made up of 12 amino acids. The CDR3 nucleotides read TGCAGTGCTACATGGCTGTGGGACATTCAGTACTTC. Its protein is CSATWLWDIQYF.

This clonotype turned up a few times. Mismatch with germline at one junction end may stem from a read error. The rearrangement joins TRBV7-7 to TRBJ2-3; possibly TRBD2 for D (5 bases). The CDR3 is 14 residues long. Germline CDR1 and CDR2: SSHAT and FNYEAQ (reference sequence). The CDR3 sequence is CASSLTEGADTQYF. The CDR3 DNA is TGTGCTAGCAGCTTGACCGAGGGTGCAGATACGCAGTATTTT.

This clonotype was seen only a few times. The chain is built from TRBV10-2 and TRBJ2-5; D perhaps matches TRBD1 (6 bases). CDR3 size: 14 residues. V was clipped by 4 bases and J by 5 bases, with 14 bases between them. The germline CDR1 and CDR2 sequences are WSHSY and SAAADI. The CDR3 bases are TGCGCCAGCAGTGGGGCAGGGGTCGGTGAGACCCAGTACTTC. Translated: CASSGAGVGETQYF.

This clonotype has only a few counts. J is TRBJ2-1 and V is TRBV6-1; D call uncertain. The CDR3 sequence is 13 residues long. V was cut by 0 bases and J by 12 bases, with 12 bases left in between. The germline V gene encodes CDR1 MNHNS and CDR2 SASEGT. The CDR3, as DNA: TGTGCCAGCAGTGAAGCCCTCACGCCGGGGCAGTTCTTC. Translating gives CASSEALTPGQFF.

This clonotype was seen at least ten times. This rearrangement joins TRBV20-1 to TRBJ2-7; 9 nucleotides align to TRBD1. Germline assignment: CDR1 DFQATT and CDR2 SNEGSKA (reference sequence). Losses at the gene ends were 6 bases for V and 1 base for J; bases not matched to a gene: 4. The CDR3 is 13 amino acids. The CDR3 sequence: CSAGQGPSYEQYF. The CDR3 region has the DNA TGCAGTGCCGGACAGGGGCCTTCCTACGAGCAGTACTTC.

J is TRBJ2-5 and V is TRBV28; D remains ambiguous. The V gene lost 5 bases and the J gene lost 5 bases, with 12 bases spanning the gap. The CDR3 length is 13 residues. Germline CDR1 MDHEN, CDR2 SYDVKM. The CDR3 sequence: CASSRRSWETQYF. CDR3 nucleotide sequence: TGTGCCAGCAGTCGAAGGTCCTGGGAGACCCAGTACTTC.

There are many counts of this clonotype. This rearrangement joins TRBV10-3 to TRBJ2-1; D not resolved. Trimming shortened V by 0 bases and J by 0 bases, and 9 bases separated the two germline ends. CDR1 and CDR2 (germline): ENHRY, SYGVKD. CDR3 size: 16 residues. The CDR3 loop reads CAISESSPSSYNEQFF. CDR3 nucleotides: TGTGCCATCAGTGAGTCGAGCCCCTCCTCCTACAATGAGCAGTTCTTC.

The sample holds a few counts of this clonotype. The CDR3 reads CSARSAEGRGLYEQYF. The CDR3 nucleotides read TGCAGTGCTAGATCCGCAGAGGGGAGGGGACTCTACGAGCAGTACTTC. The V call is TRBV20-1, the J call TRBJ2-7; the match to TRBD2 covers 7 bases. This CDR3 comprises 16 residues. V shed 2 bases, J shed 3 bases, and the junction held 13 bases outside the gene matches. CDR1 is DFQATT, CDR2 SNEGSKA, per germline (reference sequence).

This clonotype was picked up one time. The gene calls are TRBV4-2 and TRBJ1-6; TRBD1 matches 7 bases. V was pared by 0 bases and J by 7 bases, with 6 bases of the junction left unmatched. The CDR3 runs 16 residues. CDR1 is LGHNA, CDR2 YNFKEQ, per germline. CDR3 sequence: CASSQETGQINSPLHF. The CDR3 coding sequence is TGTGCCAGCAGCCAAGAGACGGGACAGATAAATTCACCCCTCCACTTT.

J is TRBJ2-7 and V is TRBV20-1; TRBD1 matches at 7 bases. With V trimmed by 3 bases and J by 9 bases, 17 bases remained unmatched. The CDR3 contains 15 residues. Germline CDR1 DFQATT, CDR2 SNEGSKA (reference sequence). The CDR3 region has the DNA TGCAGTGCTAGTTTGTTAGGGACAGCGACCCCAGGGCAGTACTTC. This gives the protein CSASLLGTATPGQYF.

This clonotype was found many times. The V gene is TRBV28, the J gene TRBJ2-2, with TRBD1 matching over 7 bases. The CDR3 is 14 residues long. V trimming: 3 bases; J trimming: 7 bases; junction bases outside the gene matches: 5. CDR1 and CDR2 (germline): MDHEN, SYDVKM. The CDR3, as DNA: TGTGCCAGCAGTTTTCAGGGGGTAAACGGGGAGCTGTTTTTT. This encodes CASSFQGVNGELFF.

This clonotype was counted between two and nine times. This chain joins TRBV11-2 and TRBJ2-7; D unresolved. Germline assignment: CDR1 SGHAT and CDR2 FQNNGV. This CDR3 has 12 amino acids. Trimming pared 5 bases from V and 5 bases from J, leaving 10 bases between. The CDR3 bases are TGTGCCAGCAGCCCGTCGTCCCACGAGCAGTACTTC. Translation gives CASSPSSHEQYF. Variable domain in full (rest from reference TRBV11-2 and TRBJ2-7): EAGVAQSPRYKIIEKRQSVAFWCNPISGHATLYWYQQILGQGPKLLIQFQNNGVVDDSQLPKDRFSAERLKGVDSTLKIQPAKLEDSAVYLCASSPSSHEQYFGPGTRLTVT.

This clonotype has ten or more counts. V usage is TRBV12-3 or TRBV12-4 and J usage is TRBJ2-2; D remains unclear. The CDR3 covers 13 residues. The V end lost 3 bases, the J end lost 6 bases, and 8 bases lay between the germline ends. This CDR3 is CASSLGKSGELFF. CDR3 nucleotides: TGTGCCAGCAGTTTGGGGAAGTCCGGGGAGCTGTTTTTT.

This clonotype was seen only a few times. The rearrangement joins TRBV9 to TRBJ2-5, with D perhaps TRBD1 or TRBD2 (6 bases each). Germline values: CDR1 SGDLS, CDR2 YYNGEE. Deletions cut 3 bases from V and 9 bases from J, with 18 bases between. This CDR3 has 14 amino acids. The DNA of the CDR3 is TGTGCCAGCAGCGGGAGGGACGGCCACAGGGCCCAGTACTTC. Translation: CASSGRDGHRAQYF.

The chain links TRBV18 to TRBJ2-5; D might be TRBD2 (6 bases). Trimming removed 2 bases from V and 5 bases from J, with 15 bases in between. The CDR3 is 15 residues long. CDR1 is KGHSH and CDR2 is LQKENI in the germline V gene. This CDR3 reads CASSPNQGAGETQYF. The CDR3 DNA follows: TGTGCCAGCTCACCAAACCAGGGTGCGGGGGAGACCCAGTACTTC.

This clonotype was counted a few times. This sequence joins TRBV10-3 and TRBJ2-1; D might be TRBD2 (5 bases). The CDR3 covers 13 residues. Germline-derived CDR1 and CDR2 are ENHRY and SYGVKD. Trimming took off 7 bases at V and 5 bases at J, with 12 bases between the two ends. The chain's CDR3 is CAIMRAENNEQFF. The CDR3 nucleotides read TGTGCCATCATGAGGGCAGAGAACAATGAGCAGTTCTTC.

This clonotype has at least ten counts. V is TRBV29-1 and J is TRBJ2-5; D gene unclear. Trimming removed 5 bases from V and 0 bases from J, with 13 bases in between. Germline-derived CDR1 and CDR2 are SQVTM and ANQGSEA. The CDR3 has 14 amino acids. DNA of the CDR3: TGCAGCGTTTGTCTGGCCCGGTACCAAGAGACCCAGTACTTC. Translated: CSVCLARYQETQYF.

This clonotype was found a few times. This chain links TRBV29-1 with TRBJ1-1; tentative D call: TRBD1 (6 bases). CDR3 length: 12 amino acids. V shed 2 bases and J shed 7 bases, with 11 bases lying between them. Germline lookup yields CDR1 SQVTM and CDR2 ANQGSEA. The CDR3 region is CSVERGGREAFF. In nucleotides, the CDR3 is TGCAGCGTTGAACGGGGGGGGCGTGAAGCTTTCTTT.

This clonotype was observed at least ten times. CDR3 sequence reads: CASSSGTKNTGELFF. CDR3 nucleotide sequence: TGTGCCAGCAGCTCCGGGACAAAGAACACCGGGGAGCTGTTTTTT. V gene TRBV11-2 combines with J gene TRBJ2-2; maybe TRBD1 (6 bases). Germline V gene sequence: CDR1 SGHAT, CDR2 FQNNGV. Trimming shortened V by 4 bases and J by 1 base, and 10 bases separated the two germline ends. The CDR3 totals 15 residues.